This T cell receptor (beta chain) was captured in a study of shared clonotypes between healthy human individuals. Study processing details: ImmunoSEQ yielded junction-only sequences lacking quality scores, so filtering differed. Assay: immunoSEQ multiplex PCR; the TCRdb copy retains only in-frame clones and omits some. The V and J calls and clone size were taken over from that table, and D and trimming were inferred from the DNA. The sample records nearly 2 million clones, over 85% being singletons. Study conclusions and caveats: Generally, naive subsets (rather than memory subsets) showed larger estimated richness.

The CDR3 covers 12 residues. Per the germline V gene, CDR1 is SGHTS and CDR2 is YDEGEE. V lost 4 bases, J lost 5 bases, and 9 bases lay in between. Turning to this clone: The antigen remains undetermined.

CD45RO negativity and positive selection for CCR7 defined naive CD8 cells, a population that excluded terminally differentiated effector memory CD45RA+ cells. Sample: naive CD8+ T cells sorted from blood. The genes are TRBV5-8 and TRBJ1-1; D remains unclear. The source of this sequence is a young man in good health. The CDR3 protein is CASSLRKTEAFF. The CDR3, as DNA: TGTGCCAGCAGCCTCAGAAAGACTGAAGCTTTCTTT. Using reference TRBV5-8 and TRBJ1-1 for the parts outside the CDR3, the full variable domain is EAGVTQSPTHLIKTRGQQATLRCSPISGHTSVYWYQQALGLGLQFLLWYDEGEERNRGNFPPRFSGRQFPNYSSELNVNALELEDSALYLCASSLRKTEAFFGQGTRLTVV.